This record looks at one TCR beta chain sequence and its context. J was trimmed by 1 base and V by 0 bases; bases with no gene match: 11. The CDR3 consists of 18 residues. Germline loops: CDR1 SGHRS, CDR2 YFSETQ. The record originates from a study of T-cell reconstitution after alpha-beta-depleted transplantation in children. Researchers prepared the TCRbeta library using unique molecular identifiers, the study reports. Each CDR3 protein is one row after TCRdb ran MiXCR on the PCR reads. The sample records fewer than 400,000 distinct CDR3 sequences, roughly 22% being singletons. The TCR sequence derives from a human donor who donated a stem cell graft to a child with acute myeloid leukemia. The source material was PBMCs from the stem cell graft donor, sampled from the stem cell graft. V is TRBV5-1 and J is TRBJ2-7; 9 nucleotides match TRBD1. The CDR3 protein is CASSLADTGGWSSYEQYF. For the CDR3, the DNA is TGCGCCAGCAGCTTGGCCGACACAGGGGGCTGGAGTTCCTACGAGCAGTACTTC.